Presented here are 15 T cell receptor beta chains from one specimen sequenced in a study of PD-L1 blockade in urothelial cancer. Time point: pretreatment peripheral blood. Repertoires were generated with immunoSEQ multiplex PCR, while TCRdb's copy carries only in-frame clones and drops some. The table has 55,000 to 80,000 clones, about 76% seen once. Specimen: PBMCs, collected around atezolizumab (anti-PD-L1) treatment. These receptors all come from a man between 65 and 85 years old with urothelial cancer.

The chain joins TRBV5-1 to TRBJ2-3; 7 bases agree with TRBD1. The junction had 6 bases not matched to a gene; V was cut back by 4 bases and J by 4 bases. Germline loops: CDR1 SGHRS, CDR2 YFSETQ. The CDR3 loop spans 14 amino acids. Written as DNA, the CDR3 is TGCGCCAGCAGCGGAACAGGGGTCCCAGATACGCAGTATTTT. It translates to CASSGTGVPDTQYF.

In this sample, this clone turned up a few times. Other DNA variants within this sample encode the same CDR3. The V call is TRBV30, the J call TRBJ1-5; D call uncertain. Germline CDR1 GTSNPN, CDR2 SVGIG (reference sequence). The CDR3 runs to 13 residues. Between the trimmed V and J ends, which lost 0 bases and 2 bases, there was a span of 5 bases. CDR3 in DNA: TGTGCCTGGAGTGTACGCGGCAATCAGCCCCAGCATTTT. Translated: CAWSVRGNQPQHF.

This sequence joins TRBV18 and TRBJ2-5, with D possibly matching TRBD1 (5 bases). Trimming shortened V by 3 bases and J by 7 bases, and 15 bases separated the two germline ends. Germline V lookup: CDR1 KGHSH, CDR2 LQKENI. The CDR3 totals 14 residues. This chain's CDR3 is CASSPPGREGTQYF. In DNA form, the CDR3 reads TGTGCCAGCTCACCCCCCGGCAGGGAAGGGACCCAGTACTTC.

This rearrangement joins TRBV20-1 to TRBJ2-3; the D is unclear. The CDR3 contains 11 residues. The germline gives CDR1 DFQATT, CDR2 SNEGSKA (reference sequence). Trimming took 3 bases from V and 8 from J, leaving 9 bases between them. Here the CDR3 reads CSARISGTQYF. CDR3 in DNA: TGCAGTGCTAGGATCTCGGGTACGCAGTATTTT.

This clone appeared once. V gene TRBV5-1 combines with J gene TRBJ1-4; D call uncertain. Germline CDR1 SGHRS, CDR2 YFSETQ. The CDR3 totals 14 residues. V lost 6 bases, J lost 3 bases, and 12 bases lay in between. The CDR3 DNA is TGCGCCAGCACCCCGAGCGGCTCTAATGAAAAACTGTTTTTT. Its protein is CASTPSGSNEKLFF.

J is TRBJ2-1 and V is TRBV10-3; TRBD2 might be the D (6 bases). CDR1 ENHRY and CDR2 SYGVKD come from the germline V gene. The CDR3 contains 15 residues. Trimming left V 0 bases short and J 12 bases short, with 18 bases between. CDR3 in amino acids: CAISESLSGLQRQFF. CDR3 DNA sequence: TGTGCCATCAGTGAGTCGCTGTCGGGACTCCAACGGCAGTTCTTC.

The CDR3 loop reads CASSLPRDRGLQGGYTF. In DNA, the CDR3 is TGTGCCAGCAGCCTACCCCGGGACAGGGGGTTACAAGGTGGCTACACCTTC. The chain couples TRBV12-1 to TRBJ1-2; TRBD1 was called by the table and not checked on the DNA. TRBV12-1 is labeled a pseudogene. The length of the CDR3 is 17 residues.

The chain uses TRBV10-1 and TRBJ2-1, with 7 bases aligning to TRBD1. J was trimmed by 4 bases and V by 4 bases; bases with no gene match: 10. CDR3 length equals 16 residues. Germline V CDR1 and CDR2: WNHNN, SYGVQD (reference sequence). In DNA, the CDR3 is TGCGCCAGCAGTGGCTCCGGGACAGTCCCTTACAATGAGCAGTTCTTC. It specifies CASSGSGTVPYNEQFF.

This chain links TRBV7-2 with TRBJ2-2, with D maybe TRBD2 (6 bases). The CDR3 covers 14 residues. Germline lookup yields CDR1 SGHTA and CDR2 FQGNSA. The germline V and J ends were trimmed by 7 bases and 4 bases, with 13 bases remaining between them. The CDR3 protein is CASNRLGVTGELFF. The CDR3, as DNA: TGTGCCAGCAACCGACTAGGAGTCACCGGGGAGCTGTTTTTT.

This chain links TRBV19 with TRBJ1-2, with 10 bases identical to TRBD1. CDR3 length: 13 amino acids. Germline CDR1 LNHDA, CDR2 SQIVND (reference sequence). With V trimmed by 10 bases and J by 6 bases, 8 bases remained unmatched. The DNA for the CDR3 is TGTGCCACCCTAAGGACAGGGGGGAATGGCTACACCTTC. It translates to CATLRTGGNGYTF.

The chain uses TRBV29-1 and TRBJ2-7, with 7 bases fitting TRBD1. This CDR3 has 11 amino acids. Trimming removed 6 bases from V and 7 bases from J; junction bases left unmatched: 6. The germline V gene encodes CDR1 SQVTM and CDR2 ANQGSEA. The CDR3 DNA follows: TGCAGCGTCCGACAGGGTTGGGAGCAGTACTTC. Protein product: CSVRQGWEQYF.

This clone was observed a handful of times. The chain is built from TRBV27 and TRBJ2-5; 8 nucleotides align to TRBD2. The germline CDR1 and CDR2 sequences are MNHEY and SMNVEV (reference sequence). The CDR3 is 17 amino acids. V lost 5 bases to trimming and J lost 4 bases; unmatched junction nucleotides: 15. This chain's CDR3 is CASSPRGSGSTGETQYF. The CDR3 DNA reads as TGTGCCAGCAGTCCGAGGGGGAGCGGGAGTACAGGAGAGACCCAGTACTTC.

In DNA, the CDR3 is TGTGCCAGCAGTGAACGCGGCTGGACAGGGGTCCAAGAGACCCAGTACTTC. Translating gives CASSERGWTGVQETQYF. The V call is TRBV6-1, the J call TRBJ2-5, with 9 bases matching TRBD1. V shed 2 bases and J 1 base; nucleotides not matched to a gene: 8. The CDR3 totals 17 residues. Germline CDR1 and CDR2: MNHNS and SASEGT.

This clone appeared a few times. The V call is TRBV19, the J call TRBJ1-2; D is perhaps TRBD1 (5 bases). V lost 6 bases to trimming and J lost 1 base, with 15 bases between them. This CDR3 region has 15 residues. Germline assignment: CDR1 LNHDA and CDR2 SQIVND (reference sequence). The CDR3 bases are TGTGCCAGTAGCCGGGACTTCACACTTAACTATGGCTACACCTTC. Translation: CASSRDFTLNYGYTF.

The gene calls are TRBV5-8 and TRBJ2-5; D is possibly TRBD2 (7 bases). Germline lookup yields CDR1 SGHTS and CDR2 YDEGEE. This CDR3 spans 16 amino acids. V lost 0 bases to trimming and J lost 5 bases, with 17 bases between them. The CDR3 sequence: CASSLGGGLRHETQYF. The CDR3 DNA follows: TGTGCCAGCAGCTTGGGGGGGGGCCTCCGGCACGAGACCCAGTACTTC.